This entry lists 22 T cell receptor beta chains sequenced from one sample in a study of Graves' ophthalmopathy and Graves' hyperthyroidism. Amplification of TCR beta CDR3 regions used RNA transcripts. An opening RT-PCR round employed HTBI primers and preceded a second-round multiplex PCR. TCRdb re-analysed the multiplex PCR reads in MiXCR, keeping a single row per CDR3 protein. Of tens of thousands of distinct CDR3 sequences in the sample, approximately 52% were seen once. Sequenced sample: peripheral blood. These receptors came from an adult man with Graves' ophthalmopathy.

This clonotype was observed many times. The genes are TRBV10-1 and TRBJ2-4; D is unresolved. This CDR3 region has 13 residues. V was cut by 2 bases and J by 8 bases, with 10 bases left in between. Per the germline V gene, CDR1 is WNHNN and CDR2 is SYGVQD (reference sequence). The chain's CDR3 is CASSENDRDIQYF. The CDR3 DNA sequence: TGCGCCAGCAGTGAGAATGATCGGGACATTCAGTACTTC.

This sequence joins TRBV20-1 and TRBJ2-3; 14 bases line up with TRBD2. The J segment lost 5 bases and the V segment lost 0 bases, leaving 4 bases of the junction unmatched. The CDR3 is 16 residues long. CDR1 is DFQATT and CDR2 is SNEGSKA in the germline V gene (reference sequence). The CDR3 protein is CSARDGLAGGVDTQYF. The CDR3, as DNA: TGCAGTGCTAGAGATGGACTAGCGGGGGGAGTAGATACGCAGTATTTT.

V and J are TRBV20-1 and TRBJ1-1; the D is unclear. Germline V gene lookup returns CDR1 DFQATT and CDR2 SNEGSKA (reference sequence). Trimming stripped 0 bases from V and 5 bases from J, with 7 bases between. The CDR3 loop spans 12 amino acids. The DNA of the CDR3 is TGCAGTGCTAGAGAGCGCCGGACTGAAGCTTTCTTT. Amino acid sequence: CSARERRTEAFF.

This chain uses TRBV9 with TRBJ2-3, with D perhaps TRBD2 (6 bases). Germline V gene data show CDR1 as SGDLS and CDR2 as YYNGEE. The CDR3 covers 13 residues. With 2 bases removed from V and 4 bases from J, the gap between germline ends came to 8 bases. Written as DNA, the CDR3 is TGTGCCAGCAGCGTGGAGGGTGCAGATACGCAGTATTTT. This codes for CASSVEGADTQYF.

In its sample, this clonotype was seen many times. The chain joins TRBV20-1 to TRBJ1-2; TRBD1 aligns across 12 bases. This CDR3 contains 16 residues. The junction had 11 bases not matched to a gene; V was cut back by 5 bases and J by 4 bases. Per the germline V gene, CDR1 is DFQATT and CDR2 is SNEGSKA (reference sequence). Written as DNA, the CDR3 is TGCAGTGCTGCGACCGGGACAGGGGGCTTATCCTATGGCTACACCTTC. It is translated as CSAATGTGGLSYGYTF.

This clonotype was counted many times. The gene calls are TRBV7-3 and TRBJ2-3; TRBD2 might be the D (5 bases). Germline CDR1 is SGHTA and CDR2 is FQGTGA. The CDR3 totals 14 residues. V was pared by 8 bases and J by 2 bases, with 14 bases between. The CDR3 protein is CASGLGGVTDTQYF. The CDR3 DNA reads TGTGCCAGCGGGCTTGGAGGAGTCACAGATACGCAGTATTTT.

In its sample, this clonotype was seen many times. The gene calls are TRBV12-3 or TRBV12-4 and TRBJ2-3; 9 bases align to TRBD2. With V trimmed by 1 base and J by 3 bases, 5 bases remained unmatched. The CDR3 contains 16 residues. The CDR3 loop reads CASSLVAGATTDTQYF. As DNA, the CDR3 is TGTGCCAGCAGTTTAGTAGCGGGAGCAACGACAGATACGCAGTATTTT.

This clonotype was seen ten or more times. The CDR3 coding sequence is TGTGCCAGCAGTGCCGGGACTAGAGTAGAAGAGACCCAGTACTTC. Translating it yields CASSAGTRVEETQYF. The chain employs TRBV6-1 and TRBJ2-5; 8 bases agree with TRBD2. The V gene's germline CDR1 is MNHNS and CDR2 SASEGT. The length of the CDR3 is 15 residues. The junction had 7 bases not matched to a gene; V was cut back by 4 bases and J by 3 bases.

V is TRBV20-1 and J is TRBJ2-1; the match to TRBD1 covers 7 bases. Germline V gene lookup returns CDR1 DFQATT and CDR2 SNEGSKA (reference sequence). With 3 bases clipped from V and 10 bases from J, the junction kept 6 bases outside the gene matches. The length of the CDR3 is 12 residues. In DNA, the CDR3 is TGCAGTGCTAGTGCGACGGGACAGGAGCAGTTCTTC. The encoded protein is CSASATGQEQFF.

V is TRBV20-1 and J is TRBJ2-5; 9 bases are shared with TRBD2. V was pared by 4 bases and J by 4 bases, with 4 bases of the junction left unmatched. This CDR3 comprises 13 residues. Germline V CDR1 and CDR2: DFQATT, SNEGSKA (reference sequence). As DNA, the CDR3 is TGCAGTGCTATGCGGGGGGGCGGAGAGACCCAGTACTTC. It yields the protein CSAMRGGGETQYF.

The chain combines TRBV29-1 with TRBJ2-7; weak D call: TRBD1 (5 bases). Between the trimmed V and J ends, which lost 0 bases and 7 bases, there was a span of 10 bases. The CDR3 consists of 12 residues. The V gene's germline CDR1 is SQVTM and CDR2 ANQGSEA. CDR3 residues: CSVEDLGREQYF. The CDR3 coding sequence is TGCAGCGTTGAAGATCTGGGGCGGGAGCAGTACTTC.

This clonotype has only one observation. The CDR3 reads CASSQPGLAVNNEQFF. The CDR3 coding sequence is TGTGCCAGCAGCCAACCGGGACTAGCGGTTAACAATGAGCAGTTCTTC. The chain has TRBV4-2 and TRBJ2-1, with TRBD2 matching over 11 bases. This CDR3 region has 16 residues. V lost 2 bases to trimming and J lost 5 bases; unmatched junction nucleotides: 5. In germline, CDR1 is LGHNA, CDR2 YNFKEQ.

This clonotype was recorded at least ten times. V usage is TRBV20-1 and J usage is TRBJ2-1; a possible D gene is TRBD1 (6 bases). V dropped 6 bases and J dropped 6 bases, with 18 bases sitting between them. Germline-derived CDR1 and CDR2 are DFQATT and SNEGSKA (reference sequence). This CDR3 region has 14 residues. The chain's CDR3 is CSALGHSRSNEQFF. In nucleotides, the CDR3 is TGCAGTGCCCTGGGACATTCCCGAAGCAATGAGCAGTTCTTC.

The V and J genes are TRBV6-1 and TRBJ2-7, with D uncertain. The CDR3 has 11 residues. Trimming stripped 6 bases from V and 4 bases from J, with 7 bases between. Looked up from germline, CDR1 is MNHNS and CDR2 is SASEGT. In nucleotides, the CDR3 is TGTGCCAGCAGATCGGTATACGAGCAGTACGTC. It codes for CASRSVYEQYV.

This chain links TRBV9 with TRBJ1-4; D gene ambiguous. There are 12 residues in the CDR3. Per germline, CDR1 SGDLS and CDR2 YYNGEE. V lost 7 bases, J lost 5 bases, and 9 bases lay in between. CDR3 region: CASSARNEKLFF. In DNA form, the CDR3 reads TGTGCCAGCTCCGCGCGAAATGAAAAACTGTTTTTT. Filled out from reference TRBV9 and TRBJ1-4, the complete variable domain reads DSGVTQTPKHLITATGQRVTLRCSPRSGDLSVYWYQQSLDQGLQFLIQYYNGEERAKGNILERFSAQQFPDLHSELNLSSLELGDSALYFCASSARNEKLFFGSGTQLSVL.

This chain uses TRBV7-9 with TRBJ2-1; 7 bases are shared with TRBD2. The junction had 4 bases not matched to a gene; V was cut back by 4 bases and J by 1 base. The germline gives CDR1 SEHNR, CDR2 FQNEAQ (reference sequence). CDR3 length: 15 residues. The CDR3 loop is CASSSSGLSYNEQFF. In DNA, the CDR3 is TGTGCCAGCAGCTCTAGCGGCCTGTCCTACAATGAGCAGTTCTTC.

The table lists this clonotype with a few counts. The rearrangement links TRBV7-9 to TRBJ2-7; 9 bases are a match to TRBD1. This CDR3 has 15 residues. J lost 2 bases, V lost 1 base, and 3 bases had no gene match. The germline V gene has CDR1 SEHNR and CDR2 FQNEAQ (reference sequence). The CDR3 DNA follows: TGTGCCAGCAGCTTAGTAGGGACAGGGACCTACGAGCAGTACTTC. This translates into CASSLVGTGTYEQYF. The full variable domain, rest sourced from reference TRBV7-9 and TRBJ2-7, is DTGVSQNPRHKITKRGQNVTFRCDPISEHNRLYWYRQTLGQGPEFLTYFQNEAQLEKSRLLSDRFSAERPKGSFSTLEIQRTEQGDSAMYLCASSLVGTGTYEQYFGPGTRLTVT.

V and J are TRBV30 and TRBJ2-1, with D tentatively TRBD1 (5 bases). Germline-derived CDR1 and CDR2 are GTSNPN and SVGIG (reference sequence). The germline V and J ends were trimmed by 3 bases and 8 bases, with 20 bases remaining between them. The CDR3 loop spans 15 amino acids. CDR3 bases: TGTGCCTGGAGCCAAGATAAGGGGCGTATGTATGAGCAGTTCTTC. Protein sequence: CAWSQDKGRMYEQFF.

In DNA, the CDR3 is TGCGCCAGCAGCCAAGTGCTAGCGGGGGGGTCCTACAATGAGCAGTTCTTC. This codes for CASSQVLAGGSYNEQFF. This chain uses TRBV4-3 with TRBJ2-1, with TRBD2 matching 12 bases. J was trimmed by 1 base and V by 1 base; bases with no gene match: 2. Germline V gives CDR1 LGHNA, CDR2 YSLEER. This CDR3 spans 17 amino acids.

V gene TRBV7-3 combines with J gene TRBJ1-2; D ambiguous. The CDR3 extends over 14 amino acids. CDR1 and CDR2 (germline): SGHTA, FQGTGA. Deletions cut 4 bases from V and 7 bases from J, with 16 bases between. The CDR3 protein is CASSSRGAETGYTF. CDR3 DNA: TGTGCCAGCAGCTCCCGGGGAGCGGAAACTGGCTACACCTTC. The whole variable domain, filled in from reference TRBV7-3 and TRBJ1-2, reads GAGVSQTPSNKVTEKGKYVELRCDPISGHTALYWYRQSLGQGPEFLIYFQGTGAADDSGLPNDRFFAVRPEGSVSTLKIQRTERGDSAVYLCASSSRGAETGYTFGSGTRLTVV.

This clonotype has a count of ten or more. The chain combines TRBV11-3 with TRBJ2-1; no clear D. V lost 5 bases to trimming and J lost 10 bases, with 12 bases between them. Germline loops: CDR1 SGHNT, CDR2 YENEEA. The CDR3 contains 12 residues. CDR3 coding DNA: TGTGCCAGCAGCGTGGGAAAGAGCGAGCAGTTCTTC. Amino acid sequence: CASSVGKSEQFF.

This clonotype is labeled as medium-sized. The chain couples TRBV25-1 to TRBJ2-2, with D possibly TRBD2 on 5 matching bases. Germline CDR1 reads MGHDK; CDR2 reads SYGVNS. The CDR3 runs 16 residues. V lost 4 bases and J lost 0, with 12 bases in between. CDR3 nucleotide sequence: TGTGCCAGCAGTGGACTCCCCGGGACGAACACCGGGGAGCTGTTTTTT. Its translation: CASSGLPGTNTGELFF.